This TCR beta chain was captured by sequencing in a study of T cells in Graves' hyperthyroidism and ophthalmopathy. As regards this clonotype: Its antigen is currently unknown. Since the CDR3 does not end with the conserved phenylalanine or tryptophan, this likely comes from a read error.

There were TCR beta CDR3 regions amplified from RNA transcripts. The study used the HTBI primer set for a first-round RT-PCR of the TCR CDR3. TCRdb recomputed calls from the multiplex PCR reads with MiXCR, one row per CDR3 protein. Here the sample spans 96,000 or so distinct CDR3 sequences, around 52% being singletons. Findings and caveats of the study: It was a median about 6.5 months before onset that the model predicted ophthalmopathy. Most expanded thyroid clonotypes above 0.001 also appeared in blood.

V lost 6 bases and J 3 bases, leaving 8 bases between the germline ends. CDR3 length: 12 amino acids. CDR1 and CDR2 from the germline V gene are SEHNR and FQNEAQ (reference sequence). Over 18 months, lack of ophthalmopathy progression marked Graves' hyperthyroidism as stable. Not enrolled were patients with uncontrolled infection, other autoimmune disease, pregnancy or lactation. The rearrangement links TRBV7-9 to TRBJ1-1; unclear D gene. The sequencing input was blood. The origin of this receptor is a woman between 35 and 50 years old with Graves' hyperthyroidism. The CDR3 DNA is TGTGCCAGCAGTCGGCGGGACACTGAAGCTTTCCTT. It encodes CASSRRDTEAFL.